Below, 6 T cell receptor beta chains from the same sample are listed, as sequenced in a study of blood T cells in healthy people across ages. Combining a sample-barcoded 5' primer with a J-beta primer mix, a second PCR ran for roughly 6 to 12 cycles. TCRdb reprocessed the 5' RACE reads with MiXCR, giving one entry per CDR3 protein. This sample has more than 650,000 distinct CDR3 sequences, with about a quarter found just once. The same specimen was also included in a second study, on T cells of mothers and their children.

Sequencing was performed on blood. These receptor sequences come from a boy aged 5 to 17 in good health.

The gene calls are TRBV9 and TRBJ2-1; D may be TRBD2 (6 bases). Judging by the DNA end, TRBJ2-5 fits better; the J call may be wrong. This CDR3 spans 16 amino acids. Germline V gene lookup returns CDR1 SGDLS and CDR2 YYNGEE. CDR3 bases: TGTGCCAGCAGCGTAGCTGGGAGGCCGAGGGGTGAGACCCAGTACTTC. It translates to CASSVAGRPRGETQYF.

This clonotype was picked up a small number of times. The chain is built from TRBV10-3 and TRBJ1-1, with 7 nucleotides matching TRBD1. The germline gives CDR1 ENHRY, CDR2 SYGVKD. V lost 4 bases and J lost 7; bases outside the gene matches: 12. CDR3 length: 15 residues. CDR3 DNA sequence: TGTGCCATCAGTGGGACCGGGACAGACCAATATGAAGCTTTCTTT. Its protein is CAISGTGTDQYEAFF.

This clonotype has more than one count but fewer than ten. This chain joins TRBV5-1 and TRBJ2-1; possibly TRBD1 or TRBD2 for D (5 bases each). This CDR3 has 13 amino acids. In germline, CDR1 is SGHRS, CDR2 YFSETQ. V was cut by 4 bases and J by 5 bases, with 10 bases left in between. CDR3 region: CASSHRGDNEQFF. For the CDR3, the DNA is TGCGCCAGCAGCCATCGAGGGGACAATGAGCAGTTCTTC.

This clonotype was seen a handful of times. The genes are TRBV7-3 and TRBJ1-1; 9 nucleotides align to TRBD1. V shed 3 bases and J 1 base; nucleotides not matched to a gene: 3. The length of the CDR3 is 15 residues. The germline V gene has CDR1 SGHTA and CDR2 FQGTGA. CDR3 protein: CASSLTGGQNTEAFF. CDR3 in DNA: TGTGCCAGCAGCTTGACAGGGGGGCAGAACACTGAAGCTTTCTTT.

This chain connects TRBV12-3 or TRBV12-4 to TRBJ2-2; TRBD2 is a possible D gene (6 bases). Trimming pared 6 bases from V and 7 bases from J, leaving 15 bases between. The CDR3 spans 14 residues. CDR3 sequence reads: CASSSGAGGGELFF. CDR3 nucleotides: TGTGCCAGCAGCAGCGGTGCCGGGGGCGGGGAGCTGTTTTTT.

The chain has TRBV25-1 and TRBJ1-2; D uncertain. Germline V gives CDR1 MGHDK, CDR2 SYGVNS. This CDR3 region has 15 residues. Trimming pared 1 base from V and 1 base from J, leaving 10 bases between. Here the CDR3 DNA reads TGTGCCAGCAGTGAATCCCACAGCCTTAACTATGGCTACACCTTC. Its translation is CASSESHSLNYGYTF.